Sequencing of this T cell receptor beta chain was carried out in a study of cytomegalovirus exposure and HLA in healthy donors. Study-level information: A data release that came early held 75 million to 85 million unique TCRs from HLA-typed donors. The study's findings and limits: Follow-up analysis found HLA locus-dependent TCR association rates, highest for DRB1 and lowest for HLA-C. Reports indicate that TCR beta sequences accurately predicted the HLA-A and HLA-B alleles of most subjects.

V lost 5 bases and J 0 bases, leaving 7 bases between the germline ends. The CDR3 has 14 residues. Germline-derived CDR1 and CDR2 are SGHAT and FQNNGV. The PCR employed 60 Vbeta primers together with 13 Jbeta primers. Profiling relied on immunoSEQ multiplex PCR, and the TCRdb table lists in-frame clones only, not all of them. The repertoire holds 160,000 or so clones, with 84% as singletons. A note on this clone: The antigen remains unidentified.

Input material: PBMCs. The V and J genes are TRBV11-2 and TRBJ2-2; D is uncertain. The receptor's source is a man aged 25-45 years in good health and CMV-seronegative. CDR3 protein: CASSLTANTGELFF. The CDR3 DNA sequence: TGTGCCAGCAGCCTCACAGCGAACACCGGGGAGCTGTTTTTT. The full variable domain, its missing parts supplied by reference TRBV11-2 and TRBJ2-2, is EAGVAQSPRYKIIEKRQSVAFWCNPISGHATLYWYQQILGQGPKLLIQFQNNGVVDDSQLPKDRFSAERLKGVDSTLKIQPAKLEDSAVYLCASSLTANTGELFFGEGSRLTVL.